This T cell receptor (beta chain) originates from a study of blood T cells in healthy people across ages. Overall study: The capture of about one barcoded beta molecule per two T cells was achieved by template switching.

Peripheral blood, roughly 9.1 milliliters per donor, was collected. Together with a sample-barcoded 5' primer, a J-beta primer mix was included in a second PCR lasting about 7 to 11 cycles. MiXCR, applied by TCRdb to the 5' RACE reads, yields one record per CDR3 protein. Found here are a few hundred thousand distinct CDR3 sequences, roughly half of them singletons; the top ten hold roughly 51%. Germline V CDR1 and CDR2: ENHRY, SYGVKD. Trimming removed 8 bases at V and 0 bases at J, with 16 bases between. This CDR3 is built from 15 residues. The sequenced sample was blood. The chain joins TRBV10-3 to TRBJ1-1, with unresolved D. The TCR sequence derives from a man aged 60 to 69 in good health. In DNA form, the CDR3 reads TGTGCCATCCACGCCTCGGGAGGAATGAACACTGAAGCTTTCTTT. Translation gives CAIHASGGMNTEAFF.